These 27 T cell receptor beta chains share one sample of origin, sequenced in a study of CD8+ T cells in alopecia areata (dated by TCRdb to 2016 to 2018). Libraries were prepared through the immunoSEQ multiplex PCR assay. RNA was extracted from all samples and reverse transcribed into cDNA as template for TCR sequencing. TCRdb carries this immuneACCESS record with in-frame sequences only. Its versions omit some clonotypes, under half of them owing to an unresolved V gene in the studies checked, with the rest unexplained. The sample table records approximately 100,000 clones; roughly 56% of these occur just once. The top ten clonotypes cover approximately 16% of the sample. The treatment or condition tag for this specimen amounts to: oral pan-JAK inhibitor, 5-10 mg twice daily. Sequenced here: CD8+ T cells sorted from blood, sampled at approximately week 61, from a patient treated with tofacitinib. The receptors originated from a human donor with alopecia areata.

This chain connects TRBV27 to TRBJ1-5; D possibly corresponds to TRBD1 (5 bases). The CDR3 spans 16 residues. CDR1 MNHEY and CDR2 SMNVEV come from the germline V gene (reference sequence). V was pared by 5 bases and J by 6 bases, with 20 bases between. The CDR3 sequence: CASSPRAGRVSQPQHF. CDR3 in DNA: TGTGCCAGCAGTCCCCGCGCAGGGAGGGTCTCTCAGCCCCAGCATTTT.

The chain couples TRBV5-1 to TRBJ1-3; 7 bases are shared with TRBD1. CDR1 is SGHRS, CDR2 YFSETQ, per germline. V lost 3 bases, J lost 0 bases, and 3 bases stayed unmatched. The CDR3 is 15 amino acids. CDR3 in DNA: TGCGCCAGCAGCTCACAGGGGAGCTCTGGAAACACCATATATTTT. Its protein is CASSSQGSSGNTIYF.

The chain is built from TRBV9 and TRBJ2-3; D possibly uses TRBD1 or TRBD2 (6 bases each). The CDR3 runs 16 residues. V shed 0 bases and J shed 6 bases, with 17 bases lying between them. Germline V gene data show CDR1 as SGDLS and CDR2 as YYNGEE. This chain's CDR3 is CASSVAPGARTDTQYF. In DNA, the CDR3 is TGTGCCAGCAGCGTAGCTCCGGGGGCGCGTACGGATACGCAGTATTTT.

The chain combines TRBV2 with TRBJ1-1, with a tentative D call TRBD1 (5 bases). V lost 8 bases to trimming and J lost 7 bases, with 20 bases between them. The CDR3 length is 14 residues. Germline lookup yields CDR1 SNHLY and CDR2 FYNNEI. For the CDR3, the DNA is TGTGCCAGCGAGGGGATCCTCAGAAGGGATGAAGCTTTCTTT. Encoded protein: CASEGILRRDEAFF.

The chain joins TRBV12-5 to TRBJ1-1; TRBD1 might be the D (6 bases). The CDR3 is 14 amino acids. In germline, CDR1 is LGHNT, CDR2 FRNRAP. V dropped 7 bases and J dropped 7 bases, with 19 bases sitting between them. CDR3 region: CASAGAQSPGEAFF. DNA of the CDR3: TGTGCTAGTGCAGGGGCGCAAAGTCCTGGTGAAGCTTTCTTT.

The rearrangement uses TRBV18 and TRBJ1-5; D unclear. CDR3 length: 16 residues. The germline V and J ends were trimmed by 2 bases and 7 bases, with 18 bases remaining between them. Germline CDR1 reads KGHSH; CDR2 reads LQKENI. CDR3 protein: CASSPKRFEGWQPQHF. CDR3 nucleotides: TGTGCCAGCTCACCAAAGAGGTTTGAGGGTTGGCAGCCCCAGCATTTT.

The genes are TRBV7-2 and TRBJ2-5, with D perhaps matching TRBD1 or TRBD2 (5 bases each). Trimming left V 5 bases short and J 2 bases short, with 21 bases between. The CDR3 is made up of 17 amino acids. Germline V gene sequence: CDR1 SGHTA, CDR2 FQGNSA. The CDR3 loop is CASSRDRGPSIQETQYF. The CDR3 DNA reads as TGTGCCAGCAGCCGCGACCGGGGCCCTTCCATTCAAGAGACCCAGTACTTC.

This clone appeared a few times. The genes are TRBV9 and TRBJ2-5; 7 nucleotides agree with TRBD1. The germline V gene encodes CDR1 SGDLS and CDR2 YYNGEE. The J segment lost 3 bases and the V segment lost 3 bases, leaving 2 bases of the junction unmatched. This CDR3 comprises 13 residues. Here the CDR3 DNA reads TGTGCCAGCAGCGCCGGGACAGAAGAGACCCAGTACTTC. Protein product: CASSAGTEETQYF. The variable domain in full, completed from reference TRBV9 and TRBJ2-5, reads DSGVTQTPKHLITATGQRVTLRCSPRSGDLSVYWYQQSLDQGLQFLIQYYNGEERAKGNILERFSAQQFPDLHSELNLSSLELGDSALYFCASSAGTEETQYFGPGTRLLVL.

The gene calls are TRBV6-5 and TRBJ1-1; the D gene is possibly TRBD1 (6 bases). The CDR3 length is 14 residues. V was pared by 7 bases and J by 6 bases, with 18 bases between. The germline CDR1 and CDR2 sequences are MNHEY and SVGAGI. The CDR3: CASKPFTGSAEAFF. CDR3 nucleotides: TGTGCCAGCAAGCCATTCACAGGGTCGGCTGAAGCTTTCTTT.

The chain employs TRBV2 and TRBJ1-2; 7 nucleotides line up with TRBD1. J was trimmed by 3 bases and V by 0 bases; bases with no gene match: 4. The CDR3 extends over 15 amino acids. CDR1 SNHLY and CDR2 FYNNEI come from the germline V gene. For the CDR3, the DNA is TGTGCCAGCAGTGAAGCGGCCAGGGGGGACTATGGCTACACCTTC. Its protein is CASSEAARGDYGYTF.

This clone was seen only a few times. This sequence joins TRBV2 and TRBJ2-7, with 8 bases aligning to TRBD1. V lost 10 bases to trimming and J lost 6 bases; unmatched junction nucleotides: 11. CDR3 size: 13 residues. In germline, CDR1 is SNHLY, CDR2 FYNNEI. The CDR3, as DNA: TGTGCCACCCGTGACAGGGGATCTGCCGAGCAGTACTTC. Its protein product is CATRDRGSAEQYF.

This clone has only a few counts. The rearrangement links TRBV5-1 to TRBJ2-5, with D perhaps TRBD2 (5 bases). Germline assignment: CDR1 SGHRS and CDR2 YFSETQ. V was shortened by 7 bases and J by 2 bases, with 24 bases between the two germline ends. There are 17 residues in the CDR3. The CDR3 here is CASWPGDASWTQETQYF. Here the CDR3 DNA reads TGCGCCAGCTGGCCCGGCGACGCTTCCTGGACTCAAGAGACCCAGTACTTC.

This clone has more than one count but fewer than ten. This chain joins TRBV5-6 and TRBJ2-3, with 7 positions matching TRBD1. CDR1 SGHDT and CDR2 YYEEEE come from the germline V gene. The CDR3 sequence is 16 residues long. Losses at the gene ends were 2 bases for V and 6 bases for J; bases not matched to a gene: 12. The CDR3 spells CASSFVPGQPADTQYF. As DNA, the CDR3 is TGTGCCAGCAGCTTCGTACCGGGACAGCCTGCGGATACGCAGTATTTT.

The genes are TRBV5-6 and TRBJ2-5, with D hard to call. Deletions cut 1 base from V and 5 bases from J, with 18 bases between. The V gene's germline CDR1 is SGHDT and CDR2 YYEEEE. This CDR3 is 16 amino acids long. The CDR3 coding sequence is TGTGCCAGCAGCTTGAAGCCTACCCTGTTGACGGAGACCCAGTACTTC. Amino acids: CASSLKPTLLTETQYF.

The rearrangement uses TRBV4-1 and TRBJ2-1; 9 nucleotides agree with TRBD1. The CDR3 runs 13 residues. V was clipped by 6 bases and J by 5 bases; unmatched bases: 2. Germline V CDR1 and CDR2: MGHRA, YSYEKL. The CDR3 nucleotides are TGCGCCAGCAGGGGACAGGGTAACAATGAGCAGTTCTTC. This translates into CASRGQGNNEQFF.

This rearrangement joins TRBV27 to TRBJ2-3, with D possibly TRBD2 on 5 matching bases. The CDR3 loop spans 16 amino acids. V gave up 3 bases and J gave up 3 bases, with 16 bases separating them. Looked up from germline, CDR1 is MNHEY and CDR2 is SMNVEV (reference sequence). As DNA, the CDR3 is TGTGCCAGCAGTTTCATCACTCCGGGGAAAACAGATACGCAGTATTTT. This encodes CASSFITPGKTDTQYF.

This clone was seen a few times. The V gene is TRBV19, the J gene TRBJ1-2; D might be TRBD1 (5 bases). The V and J ends lost 7 bases and 7 bases respectively, with 19 bases between them. Germline-derived CDR1 and CDR2 are LNHDA and SQIVND (reference sequence). The CDR3 sequence is 14 residues long. The CDR3 coding sequence is TGTGCCAGTATAAGCGGGGAGGGGTTGAGTGGCTACACCTTC. The encoded protein is CASISGEGLSGYTF.

The chain employs TRBV5-6 and TRBJ1-3; D unresolved. CDR1 is SGHDT and CDR2 is YYEEEE in the germline V gene. CDR3 size: 12 residues. Trimming took off 6 bases at V and 4 bases at J, with 8 bases between the two ends. The CDR3 nucleotides read TGTGCCAGCAAGGGCGGCGGAAACACCATATATTTT. It specifies CASKGGGNTIYF.

This clone turned up a few times. The chain carries TRBV19 and TRBJ1-5; D is uncertain. Deletions cut 3 bases from V and 4 bases from J, with 7 bases between. There are 13 residues in the CDR3. Germline lookup yields CDR1 LNHDA and CDR2 SQIVND (reference sequence). The CDR3 DNA is TGTGCCAGTAGTATGGCGGGGAATCAGCCCCAGCATTTT. Protein product: CASSMAGNQPQHF.

The chain is built from TRBV7-8 and TRBJ2-7, with D perhaps TRBD2 (5 bases). The CDR3 extends over 14 amino acids. The germline V gene has CDR1 SGHVS and CDR2 FQNEAQ. With 1 base removed from V and 2 bases from J, the gap between germline ends came to 9 bases. The CDR3 is CASSLEGSPYEQYF. CDR3 bases: TGTGCCAGCAGCTTAGAAGGGAGCCCCTACGAGCAGTACTTC.

V is TRBV6-1 and J is TRBJ2-7; unclear D gene. The length of the CDR3 is 13 residues. Germline lookup yields CDR1 MNHNS and CDR2 SASEGT. V lost 2 bases, J lost 3 bases, and 8 bases lay in between. For the CDR3, the DNA is TGTGCCAGCAGTGAAAGTAAAGGCTACGAGCAGTACTTC. Its translation: CASSESKGYEQYF.

The chain is built from TRBV21-1 and TRBJ1-1; no check of the table's D call, TRBD1, against the DNA was made. TRBV21-1 is termed a pseudogene. This CDR3 has 16 residues. The DNA for the CDR3 is TGTGCCAGCATCGCTTACCCACAGGGGCGCCGGACTGAAGCTTTCTTT. Protein product: CASIAYPQGRRTEAFF.

CDR3 coding DNA: TGCGCCAGCAGCCAAGATGAGGGGATGGAGACCCAGTACTTC. Translated, it gives CASSQDEGMETQYF. The gene calls are TRBV4-1 and TRBJ2-5; D assignment may be TRBD1 or TRBD2 (5 bases each). This CDR3 comprises 14 residues. CDR1 MGHRA and CDR2 YSYEKL come from the germline V gene. With 0 bases removed from V and 5 bases from J, the gap between germline ends came to 10 bases.

This rearrangement joins TRBV4-1 to TRBJ2-1, with 7 bases aligning to TRBD1. In germline, CDR1 is MGHRA, CDR2 YSYEKL. This CDR3 has 16 amino acids. J was trimmed by 2 bases and V by 4 bases; bases with no gene match: 8. The CDR3 bases are TGCGCCAGCAGCCCCCGCGGACAGGTGACCTACAATGAGCAGTTCTTC. It encodes CASSPRGQVTYNEQFF.

The V call is TRBV29-1, the J call TRBJ2-1; 10 bases are a match to TRBD1. This CDR3 is built from 11 residues. With 7 bases clipped from V and 6 bases from J, the junction kept 0 bases outside the gene matches. Germline V gene lookup returns CDR1 SQVTM and CDR2 ANQGSEA. CDR3 loop: CSGDRGNEQFF. The CDR3 region has the DNA TGCAGCGGGGACAGGGGCAATGAGCAGTTCTTC.

The genes are TRBV29-1 and TRBJ2-3, with D unclear. V was shortened by 3 bases and J by 5 bases, with 6 bases between the two germline ends. Germline-derived CDR1 and CDR2 are SQVTM and ANQGSEA. This CDR3 is 11 amino acids long. The CDR3: CSVDRIDTQYF. As DNA, the CDR3 is TGCAGCGTTGACAGGATAGATACGCAGTATTTT.

The chain links TRBV30 to TRBJ2-3, with D tentatively TRBD1 or TRBD2 (6 bases each). V dropped 0 bases and J dropped 3 bases, with 10 bases sitting between them. The germline gives CDR1 GTSNPN, CDR2 SVGIG (reference sequence). This CDR3 is built from 14 residues. CDR3 loop: CAWSVGGKTDTQYF. For the CDR3, the DNA is TGTGCCTGGAGTGTGGGGGGCAAAACAGATACGCAGTATTTT. Variable domain in full (rest from reference TRBV30 and TRBJ2-3): SQTIHQWPATLVQPVGSPLSLECTVEGTSNPNLYWYRQAAGRGLQLLFYSVGIGQISSEVPQNLSASRPQDRQFILSSKKLLLSDSGFYLCAWSVGGKTDTQYFGPGTRLTVL.